The rows below give T cell receptor beta chains drawn from one sample of a study of T cell responses to AZD1222 COVID-19 vaccine. The table came from immunoSEQ multiplex PCR; TCRdb's copy has only in-frame clones and leaves some out. This sample carries 150,000 to 200,000 clones, about 90% of them seen once, and the ten largest clones take approximately 1.3%. Sequenced material: peripheral blood, taken 28 days after the second AZD1222 dose. The receptors were gathered from an adult who received the AZD1222 COVID-19 vaccine. The CDR3 runs from the conserved cysteine through the conserved F or W. The D gene is left open where the match is weak. The size field is filled for only some rows; it gives once, few, many or a size class.

>TRBJ2-3|.|TRBV6-2/TRBV6-3|.
CASSATSGGTDTQYF
TGTGCCAGCAGTGCCACCAGCGGAGGCACAGATACGCAGTATTTT
>TRBJ1-4|.|TRBV7-6|.
CAPYREFEEKLFF
TGTGCCCCATACAGGGAGTTCGAGGAAAAACTGTTTTTT
>TRBJ2-4|.|TRBV6-5|.
CASSVSRSGIQYF
TGTGCCAGCAGCGTCTCCCGCTCGGGGATTCAGTACTTC
>TRBJ2-7|.|TRBV7-3|TRBD2
CASSLMPGGPYEQYF
TGTGCCAGCAGCTTAATGCCGGGAGGGCCTTACGAGCAGTACTTC
>TRBJ1-4|.|TRBV6-1|TRBD1
CASSEARGHVLFF
TGTGCCAGCAGTGAAGCCAGGGGGCATGTCTTATTTTTT
>TRBJ1-1|.|TRBV7-2|.
CASSLALGQGLLNTEAFF
TGTGCCAGCAGCTTAGCGCTCGGCCAGGGCCTACTGAACACTGAAGCTTTCTTT
>TRBJ2-3|.|TRBV5-4|.
CASSSPVGGTDTQYF
TGTGCCAGCAGCTCTCCGGTCGGCGGCACAGATACGCAGTATTTT
>TRBJ1-4|.|TRBV30|.
CAWSKSSEKLFF
TGTGCCTGGAGTAAAAGTAGTGAAAAACTGTTTTTT
>TRBJ1-6|.|TRBV6-6|TRBD1
CASSPTGAGNSPLHF
TGTGCCAGCAGTCCTACAGGGGCAGGTAATTCACCCCTCCACTTT
>TRBJ1-2|.|TRBV7-6|.
CASSPQQGSNYGYTF
TGTGCCAGCAGCCCCCAACAGGGCTCCAACTATGGCTACACCTTC
>TRBJ2-4|.|TRBV2|TRBD2
CASSGVLAEFLAKNIQYF
TGTGCCAGCAGTGGGGTACTAGCGGAGTTCCTAGCCAAAAACATTCAGTACTTC
>TRBJ2-5|.|TRBV14|.
CASSQDSETQYF
TGTGCCAGCAGCCAGGATTCAGAGACCCAGTACTTC
>TRBJ1-1|.|TRBV5-6|.
CASSFQGTEAFF
TGTGCCAGCAGCTTTCAGGGGACTGAAGCTTTCTTT
>TRBJ1-5|.|TRBV6-1|.
CASSEGLHQPQHF
TGTGCCAGCAGTGAAGGCCTCCATCAGCCCCAGCATTTT
>TRBJ2-3|.|TRBV5-1|.
CASSLAGDNPTDTQYF
TGCGCCAGCAGCTTGGCCGGGGACAACCCCACAGATACGCAGTATTTT
>TRBJ2-7|few|TRBV5-6|.
CASSFLSEFTYEQYF
TGTGCCAGCAGCTTCCTTAGTGAGTTCACCTACGAGCAGTACTTC
>TRBJ2-4|.|TRBV29-1|.
CSASDSAKNIQYF
TGCAGCGCATCGGACAGCGCCAAAAACATTCAGTACTTC
>TRBJ1-4|.|TRBV12-3/TRBV12-4|.
CASSLRGDEKLFF
TGTGCCAGCAGTTTACGGGGAGATGAAAAACTGTTTTTT
>TRBJ2-7|.|TRBV27|TRBD1
CASSPGTELSYEQYF
TGTGCCAGCAGCCCCGGGACAGAGCTTTCCTACGAGCAGTACTTC
>TRBJ2-3|.|TRBV5-6|TRBD2
CASSRLAGTSEGTDTQYF
TGTGCCAGCAGCCGACTAGCGGGGACGTCGGAGGGCACAGATACGCAGTATTTT
>TRBJ2-7|.|TRBV25-1|TRBD2
CASIPLAGSYEQYF
TGTGCCAGCATTCCCCTAGCGGGGTCCTACGAGCAGTACTTC
>TRBJ1-5|.|TRBV6-2/TRBV6-3|.
CASSYGSDQPQHF
TGTGCCAGCAGTTACGGGTCGGATCAGCCCCAGCATTTT
>TRBJ2-1|.|TRBV11-3|TRBD1
CASSAGQGADNEQFF
TGTGCCAGCAGCGCTGGACAGGGGGCCGACAATGAGCAGTTCTTC
>TRBJ1-1|once|TRBV7-2|TRBD1
CASSKGQVGAFF
TGTGCCAGCAGCAAAGGACAGGTTGGAGCTTTCTTT